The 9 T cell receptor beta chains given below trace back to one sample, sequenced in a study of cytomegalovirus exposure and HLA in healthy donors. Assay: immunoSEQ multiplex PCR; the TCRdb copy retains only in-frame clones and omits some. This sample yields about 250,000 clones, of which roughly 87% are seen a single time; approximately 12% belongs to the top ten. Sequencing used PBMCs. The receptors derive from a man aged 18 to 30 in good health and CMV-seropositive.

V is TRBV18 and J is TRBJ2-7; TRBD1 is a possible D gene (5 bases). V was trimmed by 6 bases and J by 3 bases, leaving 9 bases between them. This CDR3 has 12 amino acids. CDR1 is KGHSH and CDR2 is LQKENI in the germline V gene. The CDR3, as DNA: TGTGCCAGCTCGTTCGACAGCTACGAGCAGTACTTC. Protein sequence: CASSFDSYEQYF.

As DNA, the CDR3 is TGTGCCAGCAGTGAAGCGGGGACCGGGGCCAACGTCCTGACTTTC. Translation gives CASSEAGTGANVLTF. The chain joins TRBV6-1 to TRBJ2-6; TRBD1 or TRBD2 may be the D gene (5 bases each). In germline, CDR1 is MNHNS, CDR2 SASEGT. Between the trimmed V and J ends, which lost 0 bases and 4 bases, there was a span of 7 bases. This CDR3 is built from 15 residues.

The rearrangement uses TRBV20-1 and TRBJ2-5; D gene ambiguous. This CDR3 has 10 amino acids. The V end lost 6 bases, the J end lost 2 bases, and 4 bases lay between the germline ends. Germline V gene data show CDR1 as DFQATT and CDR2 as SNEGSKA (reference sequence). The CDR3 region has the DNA TGCAGTGCGCTGCAAGAGACCCAGTACTTC. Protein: CSALQETQYF.

The CDR3 spells CASSLLDSNEQFF. CDR3 DNA sequence: TGTGCCAGCAGTTTACTGGACTCCAATGAGCAGTTCTTC. The V call is TRBV28, the J call TRBJ2-1, with D possibly TRBD2 on 5 matching bases. Deletions cut 2 bases from V and 6 bases from J, with 8 bases between. This CDR3 has 13 amino acids. Germline loops: CDR1 MDHEN, CDR2 SYDVKM. The full variable domain, with the rest looked up from reference TRBV28 and TRBJ2-1, is DVKVTQSSRYLVKRTGEKVFLECVQDMDHENMFWYRQDPGLGLRLIYFSYDVKMKEKGDIPEGYSVSREKKERFSLILESASTNQTSMYLCASSLLDSNEQFFGPGTRLTVL.

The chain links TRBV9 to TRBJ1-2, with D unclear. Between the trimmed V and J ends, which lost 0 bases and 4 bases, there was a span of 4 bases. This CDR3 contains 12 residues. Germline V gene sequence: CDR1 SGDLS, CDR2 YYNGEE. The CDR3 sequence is CASSVESYGYTF. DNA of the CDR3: TGTGCCAGCAGCGTAGAGAGCTATGGCTACACCTTC.

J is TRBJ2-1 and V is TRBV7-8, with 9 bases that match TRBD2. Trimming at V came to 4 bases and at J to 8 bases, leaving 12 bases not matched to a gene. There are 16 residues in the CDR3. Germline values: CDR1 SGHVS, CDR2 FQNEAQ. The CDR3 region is CASSSVAGAPRDEQFF. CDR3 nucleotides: TGTGCCAGCAGCTCAGTAGCGGGAGCGCCTAGGGATGAGCAGTTCTTC.

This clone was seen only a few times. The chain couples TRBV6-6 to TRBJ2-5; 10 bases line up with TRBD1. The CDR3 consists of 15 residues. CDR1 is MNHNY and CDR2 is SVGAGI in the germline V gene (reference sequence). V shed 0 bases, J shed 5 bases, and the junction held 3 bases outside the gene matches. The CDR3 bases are TGTGCCAGCAGTTACTCCGGACAGGGGGGTGAGACCCAGTACTTC. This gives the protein CASSYSGQGGETQYF.

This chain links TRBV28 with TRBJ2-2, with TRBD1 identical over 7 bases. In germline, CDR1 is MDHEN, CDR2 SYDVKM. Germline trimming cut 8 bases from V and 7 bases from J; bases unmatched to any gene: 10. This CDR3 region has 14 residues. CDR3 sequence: CASESDRAGGELFF. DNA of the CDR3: TGTGCCAGCGAATCCGACAGGGCTGGCGGGGAGCTGTTTTTT.

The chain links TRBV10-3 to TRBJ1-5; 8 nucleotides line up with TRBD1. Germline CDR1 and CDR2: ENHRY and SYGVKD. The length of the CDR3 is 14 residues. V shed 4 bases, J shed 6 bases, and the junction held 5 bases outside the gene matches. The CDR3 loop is CAISVGQGSQPQHF. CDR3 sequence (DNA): TGTGCCATCAGTGTAGGACAGGGCTCTCAGCCCCAGCATTTT.